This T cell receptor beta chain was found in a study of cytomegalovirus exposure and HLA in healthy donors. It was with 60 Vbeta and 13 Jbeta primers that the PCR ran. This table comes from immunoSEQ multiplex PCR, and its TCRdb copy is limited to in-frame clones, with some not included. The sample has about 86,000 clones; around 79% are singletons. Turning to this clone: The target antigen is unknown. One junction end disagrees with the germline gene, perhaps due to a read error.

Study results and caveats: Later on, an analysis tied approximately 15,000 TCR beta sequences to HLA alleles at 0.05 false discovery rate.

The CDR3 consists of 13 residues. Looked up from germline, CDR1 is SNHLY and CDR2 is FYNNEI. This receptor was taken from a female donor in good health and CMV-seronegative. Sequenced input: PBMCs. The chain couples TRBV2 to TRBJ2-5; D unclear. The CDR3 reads CASTEGAWETQYF. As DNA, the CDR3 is TGTGCCAGCACTGAAGGAGCATGGGAGACCCAGTACTTC.